This T cell receptor beta chain was documented in a study of cytomegalovirus exposure and HLA in healthy donors. Study at large: Genotyping of 400 or so donors showed that approximately 83% belonged to the Caucasian-associated ancestry cluster. Study results and limitations: Roughly uniform depth of sequencing across donors was assumed in presence/absence analyses. Some public TCRs appeared in many individuals, while most sequences were rare.

Germline V lookup: CDR1 KGHSH, CDR2 LQKENI. V was clipped by 6 bases and J by 4 bases; unmatched bases: 6. The CDR3 runs to 14 residues. With 60 Vbeta and 13 Jbeta primers, the PCR was carried out. Per the study methods: There were about 86 million unique TCR beta chains by a later count, and some 10 million of them were shared. Clones were sequenced by immunoSEQ multiplex PCR, and TCRdb holds only the in-frame ones, with some missing. For V, J and clone size, that table is used; D and trimming come from the DNA. Altogether about 120,000 clones are present, roughly 8.6% being singletons, with the ten largest covering around 6.1%. This clone was detected only a few times. Its specificity is not known.

The J gene is TRBJ1-5, the V gene TRBV18; 7 nucleotides agree with TRBD1. Material for sequencing was PBMCs. The source is a woman aged 40-49 years in good health and CMV-seropositive. CDR3 region: CASSLQTGNQPQHF. In DNA, the CDR3 is TGTGCCAGCTCGCTTCAGACAGGGAATCAGCCCCAGCATTTT.